This entry features one T cell receptor (beta chain) sequence. As yet, its antigen is unknown. This sample was taken from a study of CD8+ T cells in alopecia areata. TCR sequencing used cDNA made by reverse transcription of extracted RNA. Using immunoSEQ multiplex PCR, the repertoire was profiled, and TCRdb retains in-frame clones only, with some absent. The data hold about 140,000 clones, with roughly 80% observed a single time. The CDR3 length is 12 residues. Germline V gene lookup returns CDR1 MGHDK and CDR2 SYGVNS. V lost 8 bases and J lost 11, with 18 bases in between. Stated treatment: oral pan-JAK inhibitor, 5-10 mg twice daily. Alopecia areata patients provided lesional scalp punch biopsies and peripheral blood. PBMCs provided sorted CD4+ and CD8+ T cells. General observations from the study: Administration of tofacitinib significantly diminished scalp clonality and expanded CD8+ clones within the top 100. An increase in clonality over normal scalp was evident in lesional scalp, especially alopecia totalis/universalis.

This clonotype was obtained from a human donor with alopecia areata. The J gene is TRBJ2-5, the V gene TRBV25-1; D is ambiguous. Here the sequenced sample was CD8+ T cells sorted from blood, taken at week 4, from a patient treated with tofacitinib. The CDR3 sequence is CASRTGTSVQYF. The DNA for the CDR3 is TGTGCCAGCCGGACCGGAACCTCTGTGCAGTACTTC.